This note documents a single T cell receptor (beta chain) sequence. The sample originates from a study of blood T cell repertoires in COVID-19. The V gene's germline CDR1 is SGHRS and CDR2 YFSETQ. The CDR3 is 14 amino acids. The trim removed 4 bases at V and 2 bases at J, leaving 4 bases unmatched. Clones were sequenced by immunoSEQ multiplex PCR, and TCRdb holds only the in-frame ones, with some missing. The table lists 150,000 or so clones, roughly 87% of them singletons. Sample: PBMCs or T cells enriched from blood (not recorded which). The source of this sequence is a woman aged 50 to 65 who had recovered from COVID-19. The chain combines TRBV5-1 with TRBJ2-7; TRBD2 matches at 9 bases. CDR3 region: CASSQRGATYEQYF. CDR3 nucleotide sequence: TGCGCCAGCAGCCAGCGGGGGGCCACCTACGAGCAGTACTTC. The whole variable domain, remainder taken from reference TRBV5-1 and TRBJ2-7, is KAGVTQTPRYLIKTRGQQVTLSCSPISGHRSVSWYQQTPGQGLQFLFEYFSETQRNKGNFPGRFSGRQFSNSRSEMNVSTLELGDSALYLCASSQRGATYEQYFGPGTRLTVT.